This T cell receptor (beta chain) was sequenced for a study of shared clonotypes between healthy human individuals. Looking at the study overall: Donor ages ranged 18 to 49 years: a couple of women, a few men.

Genomic DNA per cell subset filled all wells of several immunoSEQ plates. Only in-frame clones appear in the TCRdb table, and some are missing; sequencing was by immunoSEQ multiplex PCR. This sample has 500,000 or so clones, with approximately 95% found just once. Comments on this clone: No antigen is known for it.

Study-level points and caveats: Naive subsets usually exceeded memory subsets in estimated richness.

V gave up 6 bases and J gave up 7 bases; unmatched junction bases: 3. CDR1 and CDR2 from the germline V gene are MNHNY and SVGAGI (reference sequence). The CDR3 consists of 13 residues. CD45RA+ naive and CD45RA-negative memory subsets were separated from CD4+ cells. The sequenced sample was naive CD4+ T cells sorted from blood. Subset in this sample: CD45RA+ positively selected. This clonotype was obtained from a woman in her twenties or thirties in good health. V gene TRBV6-6 combines with J gene TRBJ1-4, with 9 bases lining up with TRBD1. CDR3 loop: CASRDRGGEKLFF. As DNA, the CDR3 is TGTGCCAGCAGGGACAGGGGTGGTGAAAAACTGTTTTTT.